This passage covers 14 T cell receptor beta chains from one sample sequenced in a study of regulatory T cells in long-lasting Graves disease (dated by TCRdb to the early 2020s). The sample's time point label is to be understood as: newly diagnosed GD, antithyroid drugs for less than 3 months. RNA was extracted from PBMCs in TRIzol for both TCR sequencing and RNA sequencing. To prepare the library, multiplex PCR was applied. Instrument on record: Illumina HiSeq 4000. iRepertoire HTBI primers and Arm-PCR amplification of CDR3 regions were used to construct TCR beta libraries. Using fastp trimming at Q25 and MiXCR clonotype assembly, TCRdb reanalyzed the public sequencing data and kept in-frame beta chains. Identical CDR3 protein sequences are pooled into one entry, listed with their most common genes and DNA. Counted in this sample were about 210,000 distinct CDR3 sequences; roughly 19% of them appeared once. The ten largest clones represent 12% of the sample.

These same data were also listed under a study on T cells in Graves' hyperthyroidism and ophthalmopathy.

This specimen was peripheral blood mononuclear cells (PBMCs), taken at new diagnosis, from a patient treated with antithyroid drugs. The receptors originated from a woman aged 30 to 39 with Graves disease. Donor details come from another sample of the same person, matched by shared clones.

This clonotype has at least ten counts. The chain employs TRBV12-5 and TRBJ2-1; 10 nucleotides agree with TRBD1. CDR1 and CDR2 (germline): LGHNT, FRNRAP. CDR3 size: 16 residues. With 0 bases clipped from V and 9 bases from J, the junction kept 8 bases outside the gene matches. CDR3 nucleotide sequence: TGTGCTAGTGGTTTGGTACTTGGACAGGGGGGTGGTGAGCAGTTCTTC. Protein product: CASGLVLGQGGGEQFF.

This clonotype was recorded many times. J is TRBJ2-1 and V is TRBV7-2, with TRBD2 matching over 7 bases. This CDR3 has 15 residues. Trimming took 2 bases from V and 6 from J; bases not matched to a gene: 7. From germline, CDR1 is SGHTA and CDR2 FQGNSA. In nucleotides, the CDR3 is TGTGCCAGCAGCTTACCGGGGAGGGCCAGCAATGAGCAGTTCTTC. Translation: CASSLPGRASNEQFF.

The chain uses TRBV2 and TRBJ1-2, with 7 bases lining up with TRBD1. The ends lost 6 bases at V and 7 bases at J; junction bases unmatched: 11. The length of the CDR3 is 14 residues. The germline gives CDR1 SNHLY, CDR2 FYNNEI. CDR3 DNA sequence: TGTGCCAGCAGCGGGTACGGACAGGTCGGTGGCTACACCTTC. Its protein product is CASSGYGQVGGYTF.

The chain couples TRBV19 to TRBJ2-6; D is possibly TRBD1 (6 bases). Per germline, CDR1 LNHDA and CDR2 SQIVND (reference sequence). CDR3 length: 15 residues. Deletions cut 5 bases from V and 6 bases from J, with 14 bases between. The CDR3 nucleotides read TGTGCCAGTAGTCACAGGGCTCTGGAGGCCAACGTCCTGACTTTC. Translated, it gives CASSHRALEANVLTF.

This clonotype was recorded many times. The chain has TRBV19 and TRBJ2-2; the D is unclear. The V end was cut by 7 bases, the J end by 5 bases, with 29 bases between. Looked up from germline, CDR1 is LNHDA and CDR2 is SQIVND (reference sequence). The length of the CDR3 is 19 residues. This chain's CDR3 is CASTPRTGRIGSPTGELFF. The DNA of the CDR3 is TGTGCCAGTACCCCGAGAACCGGGCGCATCGGCAGCCCAACCGGGGAGCTGTTTTTT. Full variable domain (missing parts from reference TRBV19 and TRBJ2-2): DGGITQSPKYLFRKEGQNVTLSCEQNLNHDAMYWYRQDPGQGLRLIYYSQIVNDFQKGDIAEGYSVSREKKESFPLTVTSAQKNPTAFYLCASTPRTGRIGSPTGELFFGEGSRLTVL.

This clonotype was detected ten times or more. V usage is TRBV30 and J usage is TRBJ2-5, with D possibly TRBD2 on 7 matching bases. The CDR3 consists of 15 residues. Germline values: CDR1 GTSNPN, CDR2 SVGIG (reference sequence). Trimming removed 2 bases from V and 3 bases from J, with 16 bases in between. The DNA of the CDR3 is TGTGCCTGGAGTAGGGGGGGGCGCTCAAAAGAGACCCAGTACTTC. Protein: CAWSRGGRSKETQYF. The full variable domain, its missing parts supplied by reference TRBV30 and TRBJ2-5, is SQTIHQWPATLVQPVGSPLSLECTVEGTSNPNLYWYRQAAGRGLQLLFYSVGIGQISSEVPQNLSASRPQDRQFILSSKKLLLSDSGFYLCAWSRGGRSKETQYFGPGTRLLVL.

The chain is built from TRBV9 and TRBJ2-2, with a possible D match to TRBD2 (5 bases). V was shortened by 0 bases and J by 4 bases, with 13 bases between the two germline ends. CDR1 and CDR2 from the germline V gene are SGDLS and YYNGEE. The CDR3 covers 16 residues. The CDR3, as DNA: TGTGCCAGCAGCGTAGCGGAGGCACTGACCACCGGGGAGCTGTTTTTT. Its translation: CASSVAEALTTGELFF. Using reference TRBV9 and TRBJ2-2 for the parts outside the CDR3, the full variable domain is DSGVTQTPKHLITATGQRVTLRCSPRSGDLSVYWYQQSLDQGLQFLIQYYNGEERAKGNILERFSAQQFPDLHSELNLSSLELGDSALYFCASSVAEALTTGELFFGEGSRLTVL.

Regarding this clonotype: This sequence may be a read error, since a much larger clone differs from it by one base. Written as DNA, the CDR3 is TGTGCCAGCTCACCAAACAGGGGGTCTGAAGTTTTCTTT. Translated, it gives CASSPNRGSEVFF. The rearrangement joins TRBV18 to TRBJ1-1; the match to TRBD1 covers 8 bases. The CDR3 covers 13 residues. Looked up from germline, CDR1 is KGHSH and CDR2 is LQKENI. The variable domain in full, completed from reference TRBV18 and TRBJ1-1, reads NAGVMQNPRHLVRRRGQEARLRCSPMKGHSHVYWYRQLPEEGLKFMVYLQKENIIDESGMPKERFSAEFPKEGPSILRIQQVVRGDSAAYFCASSPNRGSEVFFGQGTRLTVV.

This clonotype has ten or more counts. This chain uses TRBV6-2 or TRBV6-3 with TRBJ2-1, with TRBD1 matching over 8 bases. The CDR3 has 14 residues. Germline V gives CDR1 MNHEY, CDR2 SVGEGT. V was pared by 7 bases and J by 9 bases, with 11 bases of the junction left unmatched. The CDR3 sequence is CASTSDRDEGEQFF. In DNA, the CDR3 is TGTGCCAGCACTTCGGACAGGGATGAAGGTGAGCAGTTCTTC.

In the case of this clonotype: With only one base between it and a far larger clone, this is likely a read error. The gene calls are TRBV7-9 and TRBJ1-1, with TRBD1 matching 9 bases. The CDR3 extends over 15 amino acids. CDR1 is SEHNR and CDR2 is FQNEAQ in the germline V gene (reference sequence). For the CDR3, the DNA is TGTGCCAGCAGCTCGGGACAGGGAGGGAACACTGGAGCTTTCTTT. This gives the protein CASSSGQGGNTGAFF.

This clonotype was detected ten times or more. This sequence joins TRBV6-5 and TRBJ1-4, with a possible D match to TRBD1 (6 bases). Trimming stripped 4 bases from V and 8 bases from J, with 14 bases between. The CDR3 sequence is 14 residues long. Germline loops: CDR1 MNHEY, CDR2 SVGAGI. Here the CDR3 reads CASSSQGRREKLFF. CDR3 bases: TGTGCCAGCAGTTCACAGGGAAGGAGAGAAAAACTGTTTTTT.

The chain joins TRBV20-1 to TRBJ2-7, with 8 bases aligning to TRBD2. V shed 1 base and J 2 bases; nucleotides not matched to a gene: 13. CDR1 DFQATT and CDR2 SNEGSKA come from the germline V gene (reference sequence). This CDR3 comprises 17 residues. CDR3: CSARVGASGRAPYEQYF. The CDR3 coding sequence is TGCAGTGCTAGAGTGGGGGCTAGCGGGCGGGCCCCCTACGAGCAGTACTTC.

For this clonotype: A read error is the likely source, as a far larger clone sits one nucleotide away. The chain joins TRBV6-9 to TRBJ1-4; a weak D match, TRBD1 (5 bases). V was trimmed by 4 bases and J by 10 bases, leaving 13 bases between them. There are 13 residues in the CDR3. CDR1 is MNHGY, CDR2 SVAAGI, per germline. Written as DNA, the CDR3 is TGTGCCAGCAGTTTTCGGGAGAGGGGAAAACTGTTTTTT. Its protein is CASSFRERGKLFF.

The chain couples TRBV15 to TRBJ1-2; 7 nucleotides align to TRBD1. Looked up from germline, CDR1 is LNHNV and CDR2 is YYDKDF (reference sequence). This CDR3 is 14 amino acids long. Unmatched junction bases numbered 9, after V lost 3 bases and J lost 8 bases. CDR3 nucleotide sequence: TGTGCCACCAGCAGGGCCGGGACAGCGGGGGGCTACACCTTC. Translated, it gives CATSRAGTAGGYTF.